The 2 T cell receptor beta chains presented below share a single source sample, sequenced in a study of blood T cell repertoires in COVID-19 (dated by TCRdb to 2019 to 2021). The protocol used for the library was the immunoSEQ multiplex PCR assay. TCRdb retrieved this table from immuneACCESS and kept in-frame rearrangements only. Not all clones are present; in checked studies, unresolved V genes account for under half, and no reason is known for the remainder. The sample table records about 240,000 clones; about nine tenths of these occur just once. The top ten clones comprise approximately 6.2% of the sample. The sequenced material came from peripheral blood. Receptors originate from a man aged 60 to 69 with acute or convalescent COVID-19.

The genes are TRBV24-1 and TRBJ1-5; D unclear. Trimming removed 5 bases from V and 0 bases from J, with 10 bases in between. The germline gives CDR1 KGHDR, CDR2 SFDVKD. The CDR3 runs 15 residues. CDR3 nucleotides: TGTGCCACCAGTGCCTCGGGTCCTAGCAATCAGCCCCAGCATTTT. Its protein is CATSASGPSNQPQHF.

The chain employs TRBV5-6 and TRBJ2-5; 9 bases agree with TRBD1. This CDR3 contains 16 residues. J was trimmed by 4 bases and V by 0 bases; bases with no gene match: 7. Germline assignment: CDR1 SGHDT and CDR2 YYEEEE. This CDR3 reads CASSLAGQGYAETQYF. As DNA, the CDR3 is TGTGCCAGCAGCTTGGCCGGACAGGGGTATGCAGAGACCCAGTACTTC.